This T cell receptor (beta chain) was obtained from a study of human T cells and chemical hapten exposure. Study-wide results and caveats: No change in TCRs above 1 in 1000 frequency was produced by DPC sensitization.

Many counts were recorded for this clonotype. As yet, its antigen is unknown. Germline CDR1 KGHSH, CDR2 LQKENI. The CDR3 contains 13 residues. With 5 bases removed from V and 3 bases from J, the gap between germline ends came to 8 bases. Each CDR3 protein is one row after TCRdb ran MiXCR on the RACE reads. The sample shows tens of thousands of distinct CDR3 sequences, approximately 10% of them seen only once. Indicated time point: pre-sensitization, week 0. Treatment reported: therapeutic diphenylcyclopropenone sensitization with weekly scalp DPC. Suited to DPC and affected by alopecia, the donors ranged from 18 to 70 years old.

The starting material was whole blood, obtained in connection with sensitization to the hapten diphenylcyclopropenone (DPC). The chain uses TRBV18 and TRBJ1-5; the D gene is possibly TRBD1 (5 bases). The clonotype was recovered from a man under 40 with alopecia areata. Some clones in this sample may be carry-over from other donors' samples. The CDR3 region has the DNA TGTGCCAGCTCAAGACAGCCCAATCAGCCCCAGCATTTT. This sequence encodes CASSRQPNQPQHF.